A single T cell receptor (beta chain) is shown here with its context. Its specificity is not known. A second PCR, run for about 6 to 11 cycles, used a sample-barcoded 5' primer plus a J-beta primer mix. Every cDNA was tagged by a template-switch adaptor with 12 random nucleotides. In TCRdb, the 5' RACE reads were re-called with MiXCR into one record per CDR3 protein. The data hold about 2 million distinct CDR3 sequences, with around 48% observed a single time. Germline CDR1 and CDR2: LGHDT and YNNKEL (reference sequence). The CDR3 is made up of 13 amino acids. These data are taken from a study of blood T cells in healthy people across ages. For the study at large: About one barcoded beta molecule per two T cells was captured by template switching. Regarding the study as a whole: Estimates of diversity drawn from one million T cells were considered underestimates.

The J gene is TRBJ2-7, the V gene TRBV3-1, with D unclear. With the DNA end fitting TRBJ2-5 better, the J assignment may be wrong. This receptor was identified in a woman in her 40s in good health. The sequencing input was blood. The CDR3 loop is CASNIVGIETQYF. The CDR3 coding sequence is TGTGCCAGCAACATAGTAGGGATAGAGACCCAGTACTTC.